This is a list of T cell receptor beta chains from one sample in a study of T cell changes during pregnancy in multiple sclerosis. Sequencing used immunoSEQ multiplex PCR; TCRdb keeps in-frame clones, though not all of them. The table has tens of thousands of clones, roughly 80% seen once. The sample was CD4+ T cells from peripheral blood mononuclear cells, taken before pregnancy. All receptors come from a female donor with multiple sclerosis, enrolled in a pregnancy study. The CDR3 runs from the conserved cysteine through the conserved F or W.

j_call | v_call | cdr3_aa
TRBJ1-2 | TRBV19 | CASSTGQTFYGYTF
TRBJ2-3 | TRBV30 | CAWSGTSGKTDTQYF
TRBJ1-3 | TRBV5-1 | CASSLVLQANSGNTIYF
TRBJ2-1 | TRBV20-1 | CSALLANEQFF
TRBJ1-5 | TRBV7-9 | CASSRLGEPQHF
TRBJ1-1 | TRBV21-1 | CASSKEEGYTEAFF
TRBJ2-5 | TRBV7-2 | CASSAGLAGEAQYF
TRBJ1-1 | TRBV10-3 | CAISLRPLQDTEAFF
TRBJ2-5 | TRBV6-1 | CASGGLGETQYF
TRBJ2-7 | TRBV5-1 | CASRDGGGGYEQYF
TRBJ1-3 | TRBV11-2 | CASSLGPYRGAGNTIYF
TRBJ2-7 | TRBV2 | CASSGLARGYEQYF